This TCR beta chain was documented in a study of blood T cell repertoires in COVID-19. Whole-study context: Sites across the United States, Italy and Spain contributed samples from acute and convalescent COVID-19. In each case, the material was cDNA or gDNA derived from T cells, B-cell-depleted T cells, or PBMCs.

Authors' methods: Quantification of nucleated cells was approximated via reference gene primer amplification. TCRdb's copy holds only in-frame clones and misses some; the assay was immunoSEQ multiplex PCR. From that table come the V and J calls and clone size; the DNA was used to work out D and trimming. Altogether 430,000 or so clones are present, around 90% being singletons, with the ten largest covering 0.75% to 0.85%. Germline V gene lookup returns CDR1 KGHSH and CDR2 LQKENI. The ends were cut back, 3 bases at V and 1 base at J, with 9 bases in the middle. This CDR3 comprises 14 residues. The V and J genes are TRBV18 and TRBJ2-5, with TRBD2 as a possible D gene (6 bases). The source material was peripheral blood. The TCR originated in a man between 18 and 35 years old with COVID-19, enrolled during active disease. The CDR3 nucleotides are TGTGCCAGCTCACCGAAGGGACTCCAAGAGACCCAGTACTTC. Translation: CASSPKGLQETQYF.